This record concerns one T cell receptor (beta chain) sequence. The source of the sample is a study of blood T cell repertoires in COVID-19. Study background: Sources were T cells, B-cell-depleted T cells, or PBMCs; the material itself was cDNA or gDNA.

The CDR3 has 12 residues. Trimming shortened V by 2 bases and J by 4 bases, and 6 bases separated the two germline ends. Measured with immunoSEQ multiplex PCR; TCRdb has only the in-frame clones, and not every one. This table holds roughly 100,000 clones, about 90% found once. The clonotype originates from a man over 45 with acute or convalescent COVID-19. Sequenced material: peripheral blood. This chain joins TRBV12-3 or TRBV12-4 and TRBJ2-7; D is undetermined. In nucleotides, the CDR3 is TGTGCCAGCAGTTTATTCGGTTACGAGCAGTACTTC. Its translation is CASSLFGYEQYF.